The entry below gives a single T cell receptor (beta chain) sequence along with its context. This specimen comes from a study of CD8+CD57+ T cells in acquired aplastic anemia. Turning to the study itself: Roughly 3.2 ug was the average amount of DNA from sorted CD4+ and CD8+ cells.

Patients sequenced had flow cytometry evidence of CD8+CD57+ cell expansion. TCR beta VDJ and CDR3 were profiled, and genomic DNA was the template. TCRdb reanalysed the reads using MiXCR and keeps one entry per CDR3 protein. This sample yields around 80,000 distinct CDR3 sequences, of which 55% to 75% are seen a single time; around 80% belongs to the top ten. CDR3 length: 12 residues. Germline-derived CDR1 and CDR2 are MGHDK and SYGVNS. The V end lost 6 bases, the J end lost 3 bases, and 9 bases lay between the germline ends. Sequencing used sorted CD4+, CD8+, or CD8+CD57+ T cells (not recorded which) from PBMCs. The clonotype originates from a human donor with aplastic anemia. J is TRBJ2-7 and V is TRBV25-1; D not certain. The CDR3 spells CASSHQSYEQYF. CDR3 DNA: TGTGCCAGCAGCCATCAGAGCTACGAGCAGTACTTC.